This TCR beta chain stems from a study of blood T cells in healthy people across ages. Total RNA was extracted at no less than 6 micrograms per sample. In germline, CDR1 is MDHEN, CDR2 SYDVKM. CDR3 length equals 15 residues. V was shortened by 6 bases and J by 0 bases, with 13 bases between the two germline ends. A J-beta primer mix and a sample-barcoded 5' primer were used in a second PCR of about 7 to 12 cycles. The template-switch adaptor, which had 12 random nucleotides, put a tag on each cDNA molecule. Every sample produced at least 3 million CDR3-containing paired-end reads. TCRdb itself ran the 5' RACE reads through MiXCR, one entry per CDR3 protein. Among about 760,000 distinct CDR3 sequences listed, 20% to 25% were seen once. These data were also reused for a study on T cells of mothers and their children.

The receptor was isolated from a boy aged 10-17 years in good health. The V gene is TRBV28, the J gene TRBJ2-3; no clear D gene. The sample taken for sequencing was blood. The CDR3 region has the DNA TGTGCCAGCAGCCACGGGTATTTTAGCACAGATACGCAGTATTTT. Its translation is CASSHGYFSTDTQYF.